The sequence of this T cell receptor (beta chain) was determined in a study of blood T cells in healthy people across ages. Study-wide results and limits: The authors considered diversity estimates from one million T cells to be underestimates.

Comments on this clonotype: What it recognizes is unknown.

J was trimmed by 2 bases and V by 1 base; bases with no gene match: 5. The CDR3 spans 15 residues. Per germline, CDR1 MNHNS and CDR2 SASEGT. Combining a sample-barcoded 5' primer with a J-beta primer mix, a second PCR ran for roughly 7 to 11 cycles. TCRdb itself ran the 5' RACE reads through MiXCR, one entry per CDR3 protein. In the table there are 1 million or so distinct CDR3 sequences, approximately 25% of which are singletons. These same data were also listed under a study on T cells of mothers and their children.

Sequenced input: blood. This receptor was identified in a girl under 10 years old in good health. The genes are TRBV6-1 and TRBJ2-7, with 7 bases fitting TRBD1. The CDR3 region is CASSEGQGRAYEQYF. CDR3 in DNA: TGTGCCAGCAGTGAAGGACAGGGTAGAGCCTACGAGCAGTACTTC.